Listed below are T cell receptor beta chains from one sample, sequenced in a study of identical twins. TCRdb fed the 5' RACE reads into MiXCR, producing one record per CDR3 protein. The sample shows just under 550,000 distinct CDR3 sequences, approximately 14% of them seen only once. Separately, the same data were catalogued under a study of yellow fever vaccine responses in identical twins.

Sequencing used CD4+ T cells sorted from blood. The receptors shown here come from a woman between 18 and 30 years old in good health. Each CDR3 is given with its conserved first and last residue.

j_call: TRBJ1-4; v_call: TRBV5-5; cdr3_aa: CASSLGFGTGSVKLFF
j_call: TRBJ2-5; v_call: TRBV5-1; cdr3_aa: CASSFAIGLGQETQYF
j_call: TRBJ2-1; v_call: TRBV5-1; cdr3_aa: CASSFPGRAPNEQFF
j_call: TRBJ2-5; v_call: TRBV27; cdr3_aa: CASRPSTGGWGETQYF
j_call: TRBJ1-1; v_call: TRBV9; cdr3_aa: CASSADRSTNTEAFF
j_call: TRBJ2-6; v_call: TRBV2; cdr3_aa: CASSEMGSGANVLTF
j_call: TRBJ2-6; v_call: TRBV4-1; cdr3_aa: CASSQYTSGANVLTF
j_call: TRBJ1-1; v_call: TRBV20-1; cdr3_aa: CSAGGGSEAFF
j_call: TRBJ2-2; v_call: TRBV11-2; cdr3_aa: CASSWSPGELFF
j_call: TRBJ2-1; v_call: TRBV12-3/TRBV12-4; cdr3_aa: CASRAARNEQFF
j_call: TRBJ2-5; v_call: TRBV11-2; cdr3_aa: CASSLRIGSLAPQWTQYF
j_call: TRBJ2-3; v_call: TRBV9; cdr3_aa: CASSVGQGIADTQYF
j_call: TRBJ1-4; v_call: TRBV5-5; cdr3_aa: CASTKQGQIGANEKLFF
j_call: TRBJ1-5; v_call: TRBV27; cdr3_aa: CASSRSGGIGVVDQPQHF
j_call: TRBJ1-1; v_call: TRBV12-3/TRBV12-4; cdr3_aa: CASSDRVANTEAFF
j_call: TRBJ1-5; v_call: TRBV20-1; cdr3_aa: CSARQTGINQPQHF
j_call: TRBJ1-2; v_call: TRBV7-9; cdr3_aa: CASTTTSGGGNYGYTF
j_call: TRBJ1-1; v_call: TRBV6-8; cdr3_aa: CASSRHVSRAFF
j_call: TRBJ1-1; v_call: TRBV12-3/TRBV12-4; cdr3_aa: CASSLMGAGTEAFF
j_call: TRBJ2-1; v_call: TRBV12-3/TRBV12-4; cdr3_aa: CASSLGLAGPRQFF
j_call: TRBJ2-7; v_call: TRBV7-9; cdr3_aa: CASSLVWPPYEQYF
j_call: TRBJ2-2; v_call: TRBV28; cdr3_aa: CASSLKENANTGELFF
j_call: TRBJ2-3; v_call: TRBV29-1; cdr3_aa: CSVDTGHRGTDTQYF
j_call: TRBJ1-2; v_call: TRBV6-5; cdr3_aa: CASSYSGGSSNYGYTF
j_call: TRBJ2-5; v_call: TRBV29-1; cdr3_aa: CSFGGQLRETQYF
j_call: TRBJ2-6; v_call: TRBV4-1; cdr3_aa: CASSQDLAPQLSGANVLTF
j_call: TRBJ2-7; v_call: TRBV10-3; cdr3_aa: CASHRDNAYEQYF
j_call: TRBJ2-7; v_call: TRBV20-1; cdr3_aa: CSARVASYPSYEQYF
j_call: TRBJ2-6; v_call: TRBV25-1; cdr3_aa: CASSEGVGSGANVLTF
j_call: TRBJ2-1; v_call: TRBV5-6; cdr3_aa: CASSFQREAIYNEQFF
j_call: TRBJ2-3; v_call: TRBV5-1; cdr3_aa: CASSLEVYPDTQYF
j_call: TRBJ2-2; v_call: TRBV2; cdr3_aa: CASREDSNTGELFF
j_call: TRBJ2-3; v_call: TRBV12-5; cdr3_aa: CASGLGRLAGGTDTQYF
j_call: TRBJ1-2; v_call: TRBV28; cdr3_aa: CASSLGFYGYTF
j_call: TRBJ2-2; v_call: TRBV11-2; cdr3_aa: CASSLVGQGRTGELFF
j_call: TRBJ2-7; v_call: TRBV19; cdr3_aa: CASKRQEHYEQYF
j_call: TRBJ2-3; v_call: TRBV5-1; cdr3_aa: CASRGVSTDTQYF
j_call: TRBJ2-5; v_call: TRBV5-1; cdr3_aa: CASSKDGLYETQYF
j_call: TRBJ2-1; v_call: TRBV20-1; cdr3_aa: CSASGREQFF
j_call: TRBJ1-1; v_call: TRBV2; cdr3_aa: CATKLFSGTEAFF
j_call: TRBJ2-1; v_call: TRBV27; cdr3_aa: CASSLLRRDGAMSSSSGLLNEQFF
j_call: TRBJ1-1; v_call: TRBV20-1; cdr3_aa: CSAATANTEAFF
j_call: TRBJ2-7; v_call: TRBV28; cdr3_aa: CASSLWAGQAYEQYF
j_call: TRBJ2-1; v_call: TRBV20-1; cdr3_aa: CSARPLGGESYNEQFF
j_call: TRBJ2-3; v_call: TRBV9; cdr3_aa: CASSVGARGSYTDTQYF
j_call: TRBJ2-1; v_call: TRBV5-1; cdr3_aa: CASSLVGGNEQFF
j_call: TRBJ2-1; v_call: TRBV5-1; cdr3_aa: CASSFVTSNEQFF